The 23 T cell receptor beta chains given below trace back to one sample, sequenced in a study of T cell repertoires in cytomegalovirus infection. TCRdb passed the reads through MiXCR, listing each CDR3 protein once. The sample shows some 200,000 distinct CDR3 sequences, 35% to 45% of them seen only once. These receptors' targets are unknown. The source was CD8+ T cells from cultured PBMCs, collected from culture after CMV antigen stimulation. The receptors were gathered from a human donor in good health (CMV status not recorded). Some clones in this sample may be carry-over from other donors' samples.

This sequence joins TRBV19 and TRBJ2-1; 11 positions match TRBD2. This CDR3 contains 15 residues. Germline CDR1 and CDR2: LNHDA and SQIVND (reference sequence). With 5 bases clipped from V and 5 bases from J, the junction kept 5 bases outside the gene matches. CDR3 bases: TGTGCCAGTAGTTGGGGACTAGCGGACAACAATGAGCAGTTCTTC. This sequence encodes CASSWGLADNNEQFF.

The chain couples TRBV4-2 to TRBJ1-1; TRBD1 is a possible D gene (5 bases). Looked up from germline, CDR1 is LGHNA and CDR2 is YNFKEQ. The CDR3 loop spans 14 amino acids. The V end was cut by 0 bases, the J end by 5 bases, with 10 bases between. CDR3 DNA: TGTGCCAGCAGCCAAGAGAGCAGGGCAACTGAAGCTTTCTTT. It is translated as CASSQESRATEAFF.

The J gene is TRBJ2-7, the V gene TRBV3-1, with 8 bases lining up with TRBD1. The CDR3 consists of 15 residues. Trimming at V came to 0 bases and at J to 6 bases, leaving 7 bases not matched to a gene. The germline V gene has CDR1 LGHDT and CDR2 YNNKEL (reference sequence). The CDR3 region is CASSQDQGRGREQYF. The CDR3 DNA sequence: TGTGCCAGCAGCCAAGATCAGGGCAGGGGGCGCGAGCAGTACTTC.

The sample holds a few counts of this clonotype. The rearrangement joins TRBV7-2 to TRBJ2-1; TRBD1 or TRBD2 may be the D gene (6 bases each). The germline gives CDR1 SGHTA, CDR2 FQGNSA. This CDR3 contains 16 residues. The germline V and J ends were trimmed by 3 bases and 0 bases, with 12 bases remaining between them. CDR3 sequence (DNA): TGTGCCAGCAGCTTTCGGGGGCTGAGCTCCTACAATGAGCAGTTCTTC. It translates to CASSFRGLSSYNEQFF.

V usage is TRBV12-3 or TRBV12-4 and J usage is TRBJ2-2, with D tentatively TRBD1 (7 bases). V was cut by 1 base and J by 4 bases, with 13 bases left in between. The CDR3 runs 16 residues. The CDR3 DNA follows: TGTGCCAGCAGTTTAGGTCCAGGGGGGCGCACCGGGGAGCTGTTTTTT. The encoded protein is CASSLGPGGRTGELFF.

The rearrangement links TRBV27 to TRBJ2-1; 9 bases fit TRBD2. CDR1 and CDR2 from the germline V gene are MNHEY and SMNVEV (reference sequence). The ends lost 8 bases at V and 5 bases at J; junction bases unmatched: 1. The CDR3 spans 12 residues. As DNA, the CDR3 is TGTGCCAGCGCGGGAGGGCACAATGAGCAGTTCTTC. Residues: CASAGGHNEQFF.

The chain is built from TRBV6-6 and TRBJ2-2; perhaps TRBD2 as D (6 bases). V lost 8 bases to trimming and J lost 0 bases, with 10 bases between them. Germline CDR1 and CDR2: MNHNY and SVGAGI (reference sequence). CDR3 length: 14 amino acids. The CDR3 coding sequence is TGTGCCAGCGCGGGGCTTACGAACACCGGGGAGCTGTTTTTT. Translating it yields CASAGLTNTGELFF.

This rearrangement joins TRBV7-8 to TRBJ2-5; D is unclear. Between the trimmed V and J ends, which lost 2 bases and 8 bases, there was a span of 15 bases. The CDR3 runs to 14 residues. Per germline, CDR1 SGHVS and CDR2 FQNEAQ. CDR3 region: CASSLISLLDTQYF. DNA for the CDR3: TGTGCCAGCAGCTTAATTAGTCTTTTGGATACCCAGTACTTC.

This clonotype has only a few counts. The rearrangement uses TRBV4-1 and TRBJ2-2, with a tentative D call TRBD1 (6 bases). V gave up 2 bases and J gave up 2 bases, with 15 bases separating them. This CDR3 contains 17 residues. Germline V gene data show CDR1 as MGHRA and CDR2 as YSYEKL. The CDR3 DNA sequence: TGCGCCAGCAGCCAAAACAGGGTAAACCGAAACACCGGGGAGCTGTTTTTT. Translating gives CASSQNRVNRNTGELFF.

This clonotype has only one observation. This rearrangement joins TRBV20-1 to TRBJ2-7; D remains unclear. Germline V gene sequence: CDR1 DFQATT, CDR2 SNEGSKA (reference sequence). Trimming cost V 5 bases and J 6 bases, with 17 bases left between them. The CDR3 has 13 amino acids. The CDR3 coding sequence is TGCAGTGCTCCCCGACTGACTCTCTCCGAGCAGTACTTC. It specifies CSAPRLTLSEQYF.

Note on this clonotype: Germline and junction disagree at one end, which may indicate a read error. The CDR3 region has the DNA TGTGCCGGCAGCTTAGGACTAGCGGGAGGTGGGACAGATACGCAGTATTTT. It translates to CAGSLGLAGGGTDTQYF. The rearrangement links TRBV7-8 to TRBJ2-3; 14 bases are shared with TRBD2. Germline values: CDR1 SGHVS, CDR2 FQNEAQ. The CDR3 runs 17 residues.

This clonotype was seen only a few times. The J gene is TRBJ2-1, the V gene TRBV7-9; a possible D gene is TRBD2 (7 bases). CDR1 is SEHNR, CDR2 FQNEAQ, per germline (reference sequence). This CDR3 comprises 16 residues. The V gene lost 1 base and the J gene lost 6 bases, with 16 bases spanning the gap. The chain's CDR3 is CASSLVGGASGNEQFF. In nucleotides, the CDR3 is TGTGCCAGCAGCTTAGTAGGGGGGGCTAGCGGCAATGAGCAGTTCTTC.

This chain joins TRBV5-6 and TRBJ2-3; no reliable D call. The CDR3 has 14 amino acids. Between the trimmed V and J ends, which lost 2 bases and 2 bases, there was a span of 9 bases. CDR1 is SGHDT and CDR2 is YYEEEE in the germline V gene. In DNA form, the CDR3 reads TGTGCCAGCAGCTTCGACACTCTCACAGATACGCAGTATTTT. Protein product: CASSFDTLTDTQYF.

CDR3 loop: CASSLAAYGYTF. The CDR3 nucleotides read TGTGCCAGCAGTTTGGCCGCATATGGCTACACCTTC. The chain recombines TRBV12-3 or TRBV12-4 with TRBJ1-2, with D unclear. CDR3 length: 12 amino acids. V lost 3 bases to trimming and J lost 5 bases, with 7 bases between them.

This clonotype was counted only a few times. The chain is built from TRBV19 and TRBJ2-7, with 9 nucleotides matching TRBD1. With 5 bases clipped from V and 1 base from J, the junction kept 6 bases outside the gene matches. The CDR3 spans 15 residues. CDR1 is LNHDA, CDR2 SQIVND, per germline (reference sequence). CDR3 sequence reads: CASSHGQGPSYEQYF. The CDR3 DNA sequence: TGTGCCAGTAGTCACGGACAGGGGCCGTCCTACGAGCAGTACTTC.

The CDR3 protein is CASSAQGEFSYNEQFF. The CDR3 DNA sequence: TGTGCCAGCAGTGCCCAGGGGGAATTTTCCTACAATGAGCAGTTCTTC. The V gene is TRBV6-4, the J gene TRBJ2-1, with 7 bases lining up with TRBD1. This CDR3 spans 16 amino acids. Germline CDR1 MRHNA, CDR2 SNTAGT. The V segment lost 4 bases and the J segment 1 base; nucleotides outside the gene matches: 7.

The gene calls are TRBV3-1 and TRBJ1-2; D is ambiguous. The V end lost 5 bases, the J end lost 0 bases, and 16 bases lay between the germline ends. Germline CDR1 and CDR2: LGHDT and YNNKEL (reference sequence). CDR3 length equals 16 residues. CDR3 in amino acids: CASSNTRPLANYGYTF. The CDR3 nucleotides are TGTGCCAGCAGCAACACCCGTCCTTTAGCTAACTATGGCTACACCTTC.

This clonotype was detected a few times. The chain recombines TRBV27 with TRBJ2-1; 12 nucleotides line up with TRBD2. Germline CDR1 reads MNHEY; CDR2 reads SMNVEV (reference sequence). Trimming took 4 bases from V and 8 from J; bases not matched to a gene: 9. This CDR3 has 16 residues. As DNA, the CDR3 is TGTGCCAGCAGTTCACCGGCTAGCGGGGGGGCCTATGAGCAGTTCTTC. Protein sequence: CASSSPASGGAYEQFF.

The chain employs TRBV7-6 and TRBJ2-5, with 10 nucleotides matching TRBD2. Germline trimming cut 1 base from V and 3 bases from J; bases unmatched to any gene: 8. Germline CDR1 is SGHVS and CDR2 is FNYEAQ. The CDR3 sequence is 17 residues long. The CDR3 sequence is CASSLGPHGTSEETQYF. CDR3 sequence (DNA): TGTGCCAGCAGCTTAGGGCCCCATGGGACTAGCGAAGAGACCCAGTACTTC.

The chain couples TRBV29-1 to TRBJ2-7; tentatively, D is TRBD1 (6 bases). Trimming took 2 bases from V and 2 from J, leaving 10 bases between them. This CDR3 spans 13 amino acids. The germline V gene encodes CDR1 SQVTM and CDR2 ANQGSEA. The CDR3 spells CSVETGQPYEQYF. DNA of the CDR3: TGCAGCGTTGAAACGGGACAACCCTACGAGCAGTACTTC.

The chain joins TRBV7-8 to TRBJ2-1; the match to TRBD2 covers 9 bases. After removal of 0 bases from V and 1 base from J, the junction contained 7 bases not matched to a gene. The CDR3 is made up of 18 amino acids. CDR1 and CDR2 (germline): SGHVS, FQNEAQ. As DNA, the CDR3 is TGTGCCAGCAGCTTAGCCTTGGCGGGAGGGCCTTCCTACAATGAGCAGTTCTTC. This encodes CASSLALAGGPSYNEQFF.

The gene calls are TRBV12-3 or TRBV12-4 and TRBJ1-5, with 8 positions matching TRBD1. V lost 5 bases, J lost 6 bases, and 6 bases stayed unmatched. CDR3 length equals 14 residues. CDR3 in amino acids: CASSVDREVQPQHF. CDR3 bases: TGTGCCAGCAGTGTGGACAGGGAAGTTCAGCCCCAGCATTTT.

This clonotype has a single count. V and J are TRBV7-4 and TRBJ2-1; 10 nucleotides line up with TRBD2. Trimming removed 7 bases from V and 2 bases from J; junction bases left unmatched: 8. This CDR3 region has 16 residues. Germline CDR1 reads SGHVT; CDR2 reads SQSDAQ. In DNA, the CDR3 is TGTGCCAGCAAGGGGCTAGCGGGGGCGACCTACAATGAGCAGTTCTTC. Translation gives CASKGLAGATYNEQFF.